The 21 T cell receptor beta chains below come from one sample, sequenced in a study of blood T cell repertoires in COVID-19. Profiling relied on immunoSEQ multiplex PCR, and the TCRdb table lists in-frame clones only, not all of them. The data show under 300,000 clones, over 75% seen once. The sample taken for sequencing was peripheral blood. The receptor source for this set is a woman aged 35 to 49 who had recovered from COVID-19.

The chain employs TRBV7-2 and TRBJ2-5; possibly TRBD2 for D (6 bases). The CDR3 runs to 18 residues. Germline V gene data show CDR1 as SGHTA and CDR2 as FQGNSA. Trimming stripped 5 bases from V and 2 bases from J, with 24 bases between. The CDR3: CASSPPTGSRGRQETQYF. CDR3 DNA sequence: TGTGCCAGCAGCCCACCGACGGGTTCGCGGGGACGTCAAGAGACCCAGTACTTC. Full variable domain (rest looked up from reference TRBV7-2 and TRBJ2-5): GAGVSQSPSNKVTEKGKDVELRCDPISGHTALYWYRQSLGQGLEFLIYFQGNSAPDKSGLPSDRFSAERTGGSVSTLTIQRTQQEDSAVYLCASSPPTGSRGRQETQYFGPGTRLLVL.

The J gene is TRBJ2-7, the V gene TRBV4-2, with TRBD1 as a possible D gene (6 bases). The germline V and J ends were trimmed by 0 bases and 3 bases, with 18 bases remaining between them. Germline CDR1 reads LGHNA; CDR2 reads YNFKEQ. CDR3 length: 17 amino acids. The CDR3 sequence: CASSQESVEDSGYEQYF. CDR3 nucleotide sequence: TGTGCCAGCAGCCAAGAAAGCGTGGAGGACAGCGGCTACGAGCAGTACTTC.

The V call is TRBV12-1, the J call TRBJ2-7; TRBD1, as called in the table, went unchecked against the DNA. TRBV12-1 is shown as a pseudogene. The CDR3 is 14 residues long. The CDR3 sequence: CASSFRAGYGEQYF. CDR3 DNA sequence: TGTGCCAGCAGCTTTCGTGCAGGGTACGGCGAGCAGTACTTC.

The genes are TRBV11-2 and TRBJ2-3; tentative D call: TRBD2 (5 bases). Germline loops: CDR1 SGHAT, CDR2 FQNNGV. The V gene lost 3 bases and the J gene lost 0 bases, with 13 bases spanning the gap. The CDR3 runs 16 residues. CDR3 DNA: TGTGCCAGCAGCTTTCAGCGGTTTACTAGCACAGATACGCAGTATTTT. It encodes CASSFQRFTSTDTQYF.

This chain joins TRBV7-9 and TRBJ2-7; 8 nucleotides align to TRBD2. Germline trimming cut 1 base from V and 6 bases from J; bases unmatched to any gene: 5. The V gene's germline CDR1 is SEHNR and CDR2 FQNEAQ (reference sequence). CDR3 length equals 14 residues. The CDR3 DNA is TGTGCCAGCAGCTTAGGGACTAGCTACAGCGAGCAGTACTTC. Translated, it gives CASSLGTSYSEQYF.

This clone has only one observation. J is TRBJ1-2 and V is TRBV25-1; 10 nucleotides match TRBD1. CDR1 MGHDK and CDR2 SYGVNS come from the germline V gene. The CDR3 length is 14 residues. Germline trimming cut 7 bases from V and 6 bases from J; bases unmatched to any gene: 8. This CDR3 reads CASILPTGGDGYTF. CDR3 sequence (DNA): TGTGCCAGCATTCTACCGACAGGGGGCGATGGCTACACCTTC.

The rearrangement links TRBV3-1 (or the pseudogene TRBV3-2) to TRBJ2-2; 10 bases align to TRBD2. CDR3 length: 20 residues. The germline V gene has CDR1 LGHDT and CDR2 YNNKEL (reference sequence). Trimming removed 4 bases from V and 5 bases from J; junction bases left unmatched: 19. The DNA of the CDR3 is TGTGCCAGCAGCCCCCGGGGTTTAGCGGGGGGCCTTTTGGGGACCGGGGAGCTGTTTTTT. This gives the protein CASSPRGLAGGLLGTGELFF.

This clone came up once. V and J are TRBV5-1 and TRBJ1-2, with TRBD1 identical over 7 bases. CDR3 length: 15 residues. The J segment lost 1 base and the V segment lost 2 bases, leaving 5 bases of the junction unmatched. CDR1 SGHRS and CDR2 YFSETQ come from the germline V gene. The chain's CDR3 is CASSFLTGFNYGYTF. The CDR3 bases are TGCGCCAGCAGCTTCTTGACAGGGTTTAACTATGGCTACACCTTC.

CDR3 nucleotides: TGTGCCAGCAGCACGGAACAAGCCGGGACTAGATCAGAGACCCAGTACTTC. This codes for CASSTEQAGTRSETQYF. This chain links TRBV21-1 with TRBJ2-5; TRBD2 is the table's D call and was not checked against the DNA. TRBV21-1 has pseudogene status. The CDR3 has 17 amino acids.

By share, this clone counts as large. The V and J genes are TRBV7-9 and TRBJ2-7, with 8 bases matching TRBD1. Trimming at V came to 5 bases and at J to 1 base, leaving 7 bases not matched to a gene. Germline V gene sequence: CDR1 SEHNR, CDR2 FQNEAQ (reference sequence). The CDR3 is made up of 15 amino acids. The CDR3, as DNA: TGTGCCAGCAGCCCCAGGGGGCGTGAGTCCTACGAGCAGTACTTC. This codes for CASSPRGRESYEQYF. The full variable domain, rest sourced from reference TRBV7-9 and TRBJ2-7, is DTGVSQNPRHKITKRGQNVTFRCDPISEHNRLYWYRQTLGQGPEFLTYFQNEAQLEKSRLLSDRFSAERPKGSFSTLEIQRTEQGDSAMYLCASSPRGRESYEQYFGPGTRLTVT.

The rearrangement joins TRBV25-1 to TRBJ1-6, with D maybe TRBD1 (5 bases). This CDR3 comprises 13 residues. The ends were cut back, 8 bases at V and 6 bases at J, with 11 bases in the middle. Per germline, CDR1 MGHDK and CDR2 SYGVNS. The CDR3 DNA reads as TGTGCCAGCTCCGCCGGGGGTAATTCACCCCTCCACTTT. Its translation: CASSAGGNSPLHF.

The CDR3 spells CASSVERGAETQYF. CDR3 coding DNA: TGTGCCAGTAGTGTGGAAAGGGGTGCCGAGACCCAGTACTTC. The V call is TRBV19, the J call TRBJ2-5, with a weak D call TRBD1 (5 bases). This CDR3 has 14 amino acids. Trimming removed 5 bases at V and 5 bases at J, with 15 bases between. CDR1 is LNHDA, CDR2 SQIVND, per germline (reference sequence).

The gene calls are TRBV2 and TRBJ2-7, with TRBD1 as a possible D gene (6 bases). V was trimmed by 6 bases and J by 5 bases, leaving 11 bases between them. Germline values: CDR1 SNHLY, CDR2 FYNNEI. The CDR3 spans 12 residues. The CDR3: CASRGQWNEQYF. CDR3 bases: TGTGCCAGCAGGGGACAATGGAACGAGCAGTACTTC.

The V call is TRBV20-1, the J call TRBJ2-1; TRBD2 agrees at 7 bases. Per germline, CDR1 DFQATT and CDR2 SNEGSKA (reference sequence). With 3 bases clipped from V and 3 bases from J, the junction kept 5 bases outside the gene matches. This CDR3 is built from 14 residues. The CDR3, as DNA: TGCAGTGCTAGTTGGCTAGCGGACTACAATGAGCAGTTCTTC. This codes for CSASWLADYNEQFF.

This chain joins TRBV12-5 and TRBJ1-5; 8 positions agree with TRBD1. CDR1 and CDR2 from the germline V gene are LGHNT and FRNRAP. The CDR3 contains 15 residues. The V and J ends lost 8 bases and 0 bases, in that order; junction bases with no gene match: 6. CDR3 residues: CASLQGATSNQPQHF. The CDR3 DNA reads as TGTGCTAGTCTCCAGGGGGCCACTAGCAATCAGCCCCAGCATTTT.

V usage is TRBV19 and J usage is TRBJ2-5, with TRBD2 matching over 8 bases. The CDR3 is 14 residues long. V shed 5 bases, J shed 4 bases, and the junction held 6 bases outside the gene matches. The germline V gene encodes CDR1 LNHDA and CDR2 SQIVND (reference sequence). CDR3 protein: CASSPGTRGETQYF. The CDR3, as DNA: TGTGCCAGTAGTCCCGGGACTAGGGGAGAGACCCAGTACTTC. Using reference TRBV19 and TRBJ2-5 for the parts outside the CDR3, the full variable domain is DGGITQSPKYLFRKEGQNVTLSCEQNLNHDAMYWYRQDPGQGLRLIYYSQIVNDFQKGDIAEGYSVSREKKESFPLTVTSAQKNPTAFYLCASSPGTRGETQYFGPGTRLLVL.

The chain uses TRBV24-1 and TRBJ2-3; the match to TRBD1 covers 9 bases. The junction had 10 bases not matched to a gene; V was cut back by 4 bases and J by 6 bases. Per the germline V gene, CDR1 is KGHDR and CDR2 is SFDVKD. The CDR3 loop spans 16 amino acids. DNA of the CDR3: TGTGCCACCAGTGAAGGGCGGGACAGGGTTGATGATACGCAGTATTTT. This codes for CATSEGRDRVDDTQYF.

CDR3 bases: TGTGCCAGCAGTTCGGACAGCCATAACTACAATGAGCAGTTCTTC. This codes for CASSSDSHNYNEQFF. V is TRBV6-5 and J is TRBJ2-1, with a tentative D call TRBD1 (6 bases). The CDR3 extends over 15 amino acids. Trimming removed 4 bases at V and 3 bases at J, with 13 bases between. Germline CDR1 MNHEY, CDR2 SVGAGI.

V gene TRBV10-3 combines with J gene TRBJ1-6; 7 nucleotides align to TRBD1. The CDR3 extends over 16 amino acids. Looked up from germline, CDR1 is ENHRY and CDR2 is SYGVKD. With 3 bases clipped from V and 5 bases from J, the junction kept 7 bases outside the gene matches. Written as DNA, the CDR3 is TGTGCCATCAGTGACCCCGGGACAGTTAATAATTCACCCCTCCACTTT. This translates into CAISDPGTVNNSPLHF.

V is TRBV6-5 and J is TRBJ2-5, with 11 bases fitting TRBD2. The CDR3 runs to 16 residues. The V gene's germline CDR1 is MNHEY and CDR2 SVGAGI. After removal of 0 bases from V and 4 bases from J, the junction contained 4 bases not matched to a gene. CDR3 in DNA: TGTGCCAGCAGTTACTCGACTAGCGGGGAAAGAGAGACCCAGTACTTC. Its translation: CASSYSTSGERETQYF.

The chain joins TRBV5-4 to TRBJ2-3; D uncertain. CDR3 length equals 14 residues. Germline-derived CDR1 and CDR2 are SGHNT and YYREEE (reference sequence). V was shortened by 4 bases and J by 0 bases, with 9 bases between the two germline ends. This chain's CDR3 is CASSAVKSTDTQYF. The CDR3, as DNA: TGTGCCAGCAGCGCGGTCAAGAGCACAGATACGCAGTATTTT.